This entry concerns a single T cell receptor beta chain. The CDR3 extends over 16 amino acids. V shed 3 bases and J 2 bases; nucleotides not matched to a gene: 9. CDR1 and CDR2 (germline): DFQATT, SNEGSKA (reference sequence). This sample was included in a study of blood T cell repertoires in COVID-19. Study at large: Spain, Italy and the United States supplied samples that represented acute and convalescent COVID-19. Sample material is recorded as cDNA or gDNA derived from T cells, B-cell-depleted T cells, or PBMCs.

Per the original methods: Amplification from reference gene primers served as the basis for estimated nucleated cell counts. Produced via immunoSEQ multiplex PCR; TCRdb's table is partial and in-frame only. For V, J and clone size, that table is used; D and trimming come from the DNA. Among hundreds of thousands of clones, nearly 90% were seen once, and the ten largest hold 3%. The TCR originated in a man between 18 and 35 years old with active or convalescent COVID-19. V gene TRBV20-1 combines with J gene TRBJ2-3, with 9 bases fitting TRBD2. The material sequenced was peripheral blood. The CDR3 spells CSASMTSGGFTDTQYF. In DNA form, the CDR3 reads TGCAGTGCTAGTATGACGAGCGGGGGGTTCACAGATACGCAGTATTTT.